This T cell receptor (beta chain) came from a study of blood T cells in healthy people across ages (dated by TCRdb to about 2015). Context from the whole study: In model experiments, template switching captured roughly one uniquely barcoded TCR beta cDNA molecule for every two T cells. Using deep sequencing normalized with unique cDNA molecular identifiers, the study measured how TCR beta repertoire diversity changes with age. The donors were divided into four age groups: young (average around 16 years), middle-aged (around 41), aged (approximately 59) and long-lived (82). Donors of different ages were randomly distributed across sequencing lanes to avoid experimental bias. Using the same blood draw, the study looked at two additional independent replicas of 1 million unique cDNA reads for two donors, one aged 18 to 30 and the other aged 80 or older. Overall results and qualifications from the work: Because donor CMV infection status was unknown, age-related changes in expanded clonotypes were potentially confounded. Compared with the aged group, the long-lived group had more naive CD4+ T cells, fewer expanded clones and increased TCR diversity, a pattern suggesting age selection. Conclusive comparison of naive and antigen-experienced compartments was prevented by the profiling of bulk unsorted PBMCs. There was a strong correlation between observed TCR beta diversity and the percentage of naive T cells measured by flow cytometry. As age increased, observed TCR beta diversity per million T cells dropped in a roughly linear way, and a significant reduction was already evident by age roughly 36. Estimates of total diversity from one million sequenced T cells were regarded as lower bounds and underestimates.

Measured from the cysteine to the phenylalanine, the CDR3 is 14 residues long. The entry retains the CDR3 DNA only, 42 bases that are in frame from base 1. For CDR1 and CDR2, the germline V gene lists MGHDK and SYGVNS. Of note for this clonotype: The target of this receptor is not known. The sample holds no much larger clone one base away, and base qualities are not on file.

The donors were some 36 Caucasian individuals from Russia, aged 6 to 90 years, who were systemically healthy. Each donor gave 8 to 10 milliliters of peripheral blood, drawn into EDTA-treated Vacutainer tubes. Ficoll-Paque density-gradient centrifugation was used to isolate PBMCs, with at least 7 million per sample. Total RNA, at least 6 micrograms per sample, was extracted from PBMCs with Trizol reagent. Naive CD45RAhigh/CD27high T cell percentages were measured by flow cytometry on a PBMC aliquot from every donor. Library generation was performed with 5' RACE. Sequenced on an Illumina HiSeq 2500. A second PCR of roughly 7 to 12 cycles was run with a J-beta primer mix and a sample-barcoded 5' primer. A unique molecular identifier was introduced onto each TCR beta cDNA molecule by a template-switch 5' adaptor carrying 12 random nucleotides. At least 3 million CDR3-containing paired-end reads were obtained from each sample. All of the RNA was converted into first-strand cDNA using the Mint cDNA synthesis kit, with a TRBC-specific oligonucleotide serving as the primer. Following uracil-DNA glycosylase treatment, all cDNA underwent a first 18-cycle PCR with the universal primers M1SS and BC2_uni_R. In the authors' own workflow: For normalization, 1 million high-quality reads were randomly selected from each sample, with every read carrying a distinct molecular identifier. Instead of being binned into consensus sequences, reads that shared molecular identifiers were thrown out. MiTCR, with a Q25 quality threshold and the strictest error-elimination algorithm, was used for CDR3 identification, clonotype clustering and error correction. A nonparametric unseen species model with Euler transformation was used to estimate a lower bound on total TCR beta diversity. Clones were called with MiXCR by TCRdb after fastp trimmed the public reads at Q25, and only in-frame beta chains were retained. Every CDR3 protein is listed once, alongside the most common genes and DNA of its rows. The V and J calls were determined by TCRdb, not by the authors. The sample includes 1.5 million to 1.8 million distinct CDR3 sequences, with approximately 42% observed a single time. The top ten constitute about 3.8% of the sample.

The source is a woman aged 18-30 years in good health. The sample comprised blood. The V and J genes are TRBV25-1 and TRBJ2-1; TRBD2 is possibly the D segment (5 matching bases). The assigned J gene may be wrong: the sequence end matches TRBJ2-7 better. The CDR3 here reads CASSDLRDYNEQYF. The sequenced DNA is TGTGCCAGCTCCGACTTACGCGACTACAATGAGCAGTACTTC.